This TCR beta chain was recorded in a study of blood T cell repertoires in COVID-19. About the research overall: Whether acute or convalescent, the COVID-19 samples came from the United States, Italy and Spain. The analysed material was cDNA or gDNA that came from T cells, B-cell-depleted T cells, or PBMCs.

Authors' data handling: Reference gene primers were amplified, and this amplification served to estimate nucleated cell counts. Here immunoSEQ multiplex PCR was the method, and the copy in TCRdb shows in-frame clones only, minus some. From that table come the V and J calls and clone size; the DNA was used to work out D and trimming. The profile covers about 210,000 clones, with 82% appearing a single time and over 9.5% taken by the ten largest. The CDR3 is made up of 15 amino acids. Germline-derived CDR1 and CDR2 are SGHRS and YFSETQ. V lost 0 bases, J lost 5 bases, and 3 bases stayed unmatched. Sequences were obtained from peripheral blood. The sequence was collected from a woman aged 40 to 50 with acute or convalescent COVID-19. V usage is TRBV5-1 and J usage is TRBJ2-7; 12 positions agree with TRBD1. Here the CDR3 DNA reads TGCGCCAGCAGCTTGGTAGGGACAGGGGGCGACGAGCAGTACTTC. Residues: CASSLVGTGGDEQYF.